This TCR beta chain was observed in a study of T cell responses to AZD1222 COVID-19 vaccine. Study-wide results and caveats: Among AZD1222 vaccinees, only 5 to 7 were seropositive at baseline.

In regard to this clone: Its target is unknown.

J gave up 1 base and V 1 base, and 4 bases lay outside the gene matches. Germline CDR1 SEHNR, CDR2 FQNEAQ (reference sequence). The CDR3 covers 16 residues. Libraries were prepared by immunoSEQ multiplex PCR; TCRdb keeps only in-frame clonotypes and omits some of them. The sample records 75,000 to 100,000 clones, 85% to 90% being singletons. The rearrangement links TRBV7-9 to TRBJ2-1; 7 nucleotides align to TRBD1. The clonotype originates from an adult in good health. The input for sequencing was peripheral blood, taken on day 0 of AZD1222 vaccination. CDR3 loop: CASSLGQGGSYNEQFF. The DNA of the CDR3 is TGTGCCAGCAGCTTAGGACAGGGCGGGTCCTACAATGAGCAGTTCTTC. Supplemented by reference TRBV7-9 and TRBJ2-1, the full variable domain reads DTGVSQNPRHKITKRGQNVTFRCDPISEHNRLYWYRQTLGQGPEFLTYFQNEAQLEKSRLLSDRFSAERPKGSFSTLEIQRTEQGDSAMYLCASSLGQGGSYNEQFFGPGTRLTVL.